A selection of T cell receptor beta chains follows, all from one sample in a study of blood T cell repertoires in COVID-19. Using immunoSEQ multiplex PCR, the repertoire was profiled, and TCRdb retains in-frame clones only, with some absent. Found here are fewer than 250,000 clones, 80% to 90% of them singletons; the top ten hold less than 3.5%. Input material: peripheral blood. The origin of the receptors is a man aged 25 to 40 with COVID-19, enrolled during active disease. Each CDR3 is given with its conserved first and last residue. The order of the fields is clone size, V gene, D gene, J gene, CDR3 protein, CDR3 DNA. A D gene is named only where the DNA matches it firmly. Clone size is not always given. Where it is, it says once, few, many or a class for expanded clones.

>NA|TRBV19|NA|TRBJ2-7
CASSIGQNYEQYF
TGTGCCAGTAGTATAGGTCAGAACTACGAGCAGTACTTC
>NA|TRBV11-3|TRBD2|TRBJ2-1
CASSWGTSGYNEQFF
TGTGCCAGCAGCTGGGGGACTAGCGGTTACAATGAGCAGTTCTTC
>NA|TRBV10-3|NA|TRBJ2-7
CAISGGDRSGNEQYF
TGTGCCATCAGTGGGGGGGACCGGTCTGGGAACGAGCAGTACTTC
>NA|TRBV5-1|TRBD1|TRBJ1-1
CASSSGQGDTEAFF
TGCGCCAGCAGCTCCGGACAGGGAGACACTGAAGCTTTCTTT
>NA|TRBV28|TRBD1|TRBJ2-7
CASTGQGWNEQYF
TGTGCCAGCACGGGACAGGGCTGGAACGAGCAGTACTTC
>NA|TRBV4-2|TRBD1|TRBJ1-2
CASSPNRDRVFGYTF
TGTGCCAGCAGCCCTAACCGGGACAGGGTTTTTGGCTACACCTTC
>NA|TRBV6-6|NA|TRBJ1-1
CASSYVDWDTEAFF
TGTGCCAGCAGTTACGTGGACTGGGACACTGAAGCTTTCTTT
>NA|TRBV21-1|NA|TRBJ1-1
CASSSLARGQGKAFF
TGTGCCAGCAGCTCCCTCGCCCGAGGACAGGGGAAAGCTTTCTTT
>NA|TRBV7-2|NA|TRBJ1-6
CASSLKANSPLHF
TGTGCCAGCAGCCTTAAAGCGAATTCACCCCTCCACTTT
>NA|TRBV6-2/TRBV6-3|NA|TRBJ2-7
CASSSGGFSSYEQYF
TGTGCCAGCAGCTCCGGCGGATTTAGCTCCTACGAGCAGTACTTC
>NA|TRBV2|TRBD1|TRBJ1-6
CASKRTGISPLHF
TGTGCCAGCAAGCGGACAGGGATATCACCCCTCCACTTT
>NA|TRBV11-3|NA|TRBJ2-7
CASSLGPGTYEQYF
TGTGCCAGCAGCCTAGGACCCGGGACATACGAGCAGTACTTC
>once|TRBV7-9|NA|TRBJ2-7
CASSFRVETASYEQYF
TGTGCCAGCAGCTTTAGAGTCGAAACAGCCTCCTACGAGCAGTACTTC
>NA|TRBV7-7|TRBD1|TRBJ1-4
CASSLGRQGAGEKLFF
TGTGCCAGCAGCTTAGGCCGACAGGGGGCAGGGGAAAAACTGTTTTTT
>NA|TRBV7-2|NA|TRBJ1-4
CASSPGQINEKLFF
TGTGCCAGCAGCCCAGGACAGATCAATGAAAAACTGTTTTTT
>NA|TRBV7-2|TRBD1|TRBJ2-7
CASSSGGYRKQYF
TGTGCCAGCAGCTCAGGGGGCTATAGAAAGCAGTACTTC
>few|TRBV19|NA|TRBJ1-6
CASSMSGTNYNSPLHF
TGTGCCAGTAGTATGTCGGGAACGAACTATAATTCACCCCTCCACTTT
>NA|TRBV3-1/TRBV3-2|NA|TRBJ2-3
CASSPPRGWESPLDF
TGTGCCAGCAGCCCACCCAGAGGGTGGGAGTCTCCGCTGGATTTT
>NA|TRBV7-2|TRBD2|TRBJ2-1
CASTLTGGLTYNEQFF
TGTGCCAGCACCCTTACGGGGGGGTTAACCTACAATGAGCAGTTCTTC
>NA|TRBV29-1|NA|TRBJ2-1
CSVERTDYNEQFF
TGCAGCGTTGAAAGGACAGACTACAATGAGCAGTTCTTC
>NA|TRBV27|TRBD1|TRBJ1-5
CASSFRGRRNQPQHF
TGTGCCAGCAGTTTCAGGGGGCGCCGGAATCAGCCCCAGCATTTT
>once|TRBV5-5|NA|TRBJ1-1
CASSLGQVGTEAFF
TGTGCCAGCAGCTTGGGACAGGTGGGCACTGAAGCTTTCTTT
>NA|TRBV3-1/TRBV3-2|TRBD1|TRBJ1-4
CASSQTGTGINEKLFF
TGTGCCAGCAGCCAAACCGGGACAGGGATTAATGAAAAACTGTTTTTT
>NA|TRBV5-4|NA|TRBJ1-2
CASSLDGNYGYTF
TGTGCCAGCAGCTTGGACGGTAACTATGGCTACACCTTC
>NA|TRBV19|NA|TRBJ1-2
CASSIATEYGYTF
TGTGCCAGTAGTATAGCCACGGAGTATGGCTACACCTTC
>NA|TRBV11-2|TRBD1|TRBJ2-7
CASSLLGTVYEQYF
TGTGCCAGCAGCTTACTTGGGACAGTCTACGAGCAGTACTTC
>NA|TRBV4-3|NA|TRBJ2-7
CASSQDRTGLSYEQYF
TGCGCCAGCAGCCAAGATAGAACAGGCCTTTCCTACGAGCAGTACTTC
>once|TRBV6-5|NA|TRBJ1-2
CASSYSTLDGYTF
TGTGCCAGCAGTTACTCGACTTTGGATGGCTACACCTTC
>NA|TRBV9|TRBD1|TRBJ1-2
CASSVDRGHYGYTF
TGTGCCAGCAGCGTAGACAGGGGGCACTATGGCTACACCTTC
>NA|TRBV5-1|TRBD1|TRBJ1-1
CASSEQGPEAFF
TGCGCCAGCAGCGAACAGGGGCCTGAAGCTTTCTTT
>NA|TRBV10-3|TRBD1|TRBJ1-5
CAISGDRGNSNQPQHF
TGTGCCATCAGTGGGGACAGGGGTAATAGCAATCAGCCCCAGCATTTT
>once|TRBV6-5|NA|TRBJ2-1
CASSYSTHPYNEQFF
TGTGCCAGCAGTTACAGCACCCACCCTTACAATGAGCAGTTCTTC
>NA|TRBV7-3|TRBD1|TRBJ1-1
CASSLAGQGFTEAFF
TGTGCCAGCAGCTTAGCCGGACAGGGGTTCACTGAAGCTTTCTTT
>NA|TRBV4-1|NA|TRBJ2-7
CASSPPVGAYEQYF
TGCGCCAGCAGCCCCCCGGTAGGAGCTTACGAGCAGTACTTC
>NA|TRBV10-3|TRBD1|TRBJ2-1
CAIGDRGGNEQFF
TGTGCCATCGGGGACAGGGGAGGGAATGAGCAGTTCTTC
>NA|TRBV30|TRBD1|TRBJ2-4
CAGQGAAKNIQYF
TGTGCCGGACAGGGGGCGGCCAAAAACATTCAGTACTTC
>NA|TRBV3-1/TRBV3-2|TRBD2|TRBJ2-3
CATGLAGVTSTDTQYF
TGTGCTACAGGACTAGCGGGGGTCACTAGCACAGATACGCAGTATTTT
>few|TRBV18|TRBD1|TRBJ2-2
CASSSDRMVELFF
TGTGCCAGCTCATCGGACAGGATGGTGGAGCTGTTTTTT
>NA|TRBV5-1|TRBD1|TRBJ2-3
CASSSRTGGTDTQYF
TGCGCCAGCAGCTCCAGGACAGGGGGCACAGATACGCAGTATTTT
>NA|TRBV29-1|NA|TRBJ2-7
CSVEERDYEQYF
TGCAGCGTTGAAGAGCGGGACTACGAGCAGTACTTC
>once|TRBV19|NA|TRBJ2-3
CASSIGSRTPGDTQYF
TGTGCCAGTAGTATCGGAAGCCGTACTCCAGGGGATACGCAGTATTTT
>NA|TRBV28|TRBD1|TRBJ1-4
CASRKVAGGFEKLFF
TGTGCCAGCAGGAAAGTGGCAGGGGGCTTTGAAAAACTGTTTTTT
>NA|TRBV11-1|TRBD1|TRBJ2-7
CASGRQGGYEQYF
TGTGCCAGCGGACGACAGGGCGGCTACGAGCAGTACTTC
>NA|TRBV5-1|TRBD1|TRBJ1-3
CASSGQGTISGNTIYF
TGCGCCAGCAGCGGACAGGGGACGATATCTGGAAACACCATATATTTT
>NA|TRBV28|NA|TRBJ1-5
CASSLGRGYSNQPQHF
TGTGCCAGCAGTCTAGGTAGGGGTTATAGCAATCAGCCCCAGCATTTT
>NA|TRBV10-3|NA|TRBJ1-4
CAIASGERDNEKLFF
TGTGCCATAGCCTCAGGGGAAAGGGATAATGAAAAACTGTTTTTT
>NA|TRBV2|TRBD2|TRBJ2-1
CASSPALWIQREGSYNEQFF
TGTGCCAGCAGTCCTGCCCTTTGGATTCAGCGGGAGGGCTCCTACAATGAGCAGTTCTTC
>NA|TRBV3-1/TRBV3-2|TRBD2|TRBJ2-1
CASSLTSGAYNEQFF
TGTGCCAGCAGCCTCACTAGCGGTGCCTACAATGAGCAGTTCTTC
>NA|TRBV5-4|TRBD1|TRBJ1-1
CASSPATGALNTEAFF
TGTGCCAGCAGCCCTGCGACAGGGGCCCTGAACACTGAAGCTTTCTTT
>NA|TRBV11-2|NA|TRBJ2-7
CASSLSGHSYEQYF
TGTGCCAGCAGCCTCAGCGGCCACTCCTACGAGCAGTACTTC
>NA|TRBV9|NA|TRBJ2-7
CASSVAGDRSYEQYF
TGTGCCAGCAGCGTAGCAGGGGATCGATCCTACGAGCAGTACTTC
>NA|TRBV11-2|NA|TRBJ1-5
CASSLDSPSYPLSNQPQHF
TGTGCCAGCAGCTTGGACAGCCCATCCTATCCCCTTAGCAATCAGCCCCAGCATTTT
>few|TRBV19|NA|TRBJ1-2
CASSIRGRDGYTF
TGTGCCAGTAGTATAAGGGGCAGGGATGGCTACACCTTC